This is a list of T cell receptor beta chains from one sample in a study of cytomegalovirus exposure and HLA in healthy donors. Assay: immunoSEQ multiplex PCR; the TCRdb copy retains only in-frame clones and omits some. Among approximately 170,000 clones listed, 85% were seen once. The source material was PBMCs. The receptor set was obtained from a boy aged 2 to 9 in good health and CMV-seronegative. Each CDR3 is given with its conserved first and last residue. Each record gives: J gene, clone size, D gene, V gene, CDR3 protein, CDR3 DNA. The D gene is left open where the match is weak. Clone size, where shown, is once, few, many, or a class for clones that have expanded.

j_gene: TRBJ2-1
abundance: few
d_gene: TRBD2
v_gene: TRBV7-3
CDR3aa: CASSLGTSGSSYNEQFF
CDR3nt: TGTGCCAGCAGCTTAGGTACTAGCGGGAGTTCCTACAATGAGCAGTTCTTC

j_gene: TRBJ1-4
abundance: NA
d_gene: TRBD1
v_gene: TRBV4-1
CDR3aa: CASSQGRDRVSNEKLFF
CDR3nt: TGCGCCAGCAGCCAGGGCCGGGACAGGGTTTCTAATGAAAAACTGTTTTTT

j_gene: TRBJ2-7
abundance: NA
d_gene: NA
v_gene: TRBV20-1
CDR3aa: CSQTGRYEQYF
CDR3nt: TGCAGCCAGACAGGCCGCTACGAGCAGTACTTC

j_gene: TRBJ2-2
abundance: NA
d_gene: NA
v_gene: TRBV6-1
CDR3aa: CASLKGRYTGELFF
CDR3nt: TGTGCCAGCTTAAAAGGGAGGTACACCGGGGAGCTGTTTTTT

j_gene: TRBJ2-2
abundance: NA
d_gene: NA
v_gene: TRBV6-5
CDR3aa: CASSLRPSGTGELFF
CDR3nt: TGTGCCAGCAGTCTCCGACCCTCAGGCACCGGGGAGCTGTTTTTT

j_gene: TRBJ2-3
abundance: NA
d_gene: TRBD2
v_gene: TRBV28
CDR3aa: CATSRGGIRGTDTQYF
CDR3nt: TGTGCCACCTCCCGGGGAGGGATTAGAGGCACAGATACGCAGTATTTT

j_gene: TRBJ1-5
abundance: NA
d_gene: NA
v_gene: TRBV19
CDR3aa: CASSPHPRQALDQPQHF
CDR3nt: TGTGCCAGTAGTCCTCACCCGAGACAGGCCTTAGATCAGCCCCAGCATTTT

j_gene: TRBJ2-1
abundance: NA
d_gene: TRBD2
v_gene: TRBV5-6
CDR3aa: CASSLASGRVNSYNEQFF
CDR3nt: TGTGCCAGCAGCTTGGCTAGCGGGAGGGTTAATTCCTACAATGAGCAGTTCTTC

j_gene: TRBJ2-4
abundance: few
d_gene: TRBD2
v_gene: TRBV2
CDR3aa: CASGGFKGAGEGDIQYF
CDR3nt: TGTGCCAGCGGGGGGTTTAAGGGTGCGGGAGAGGGAGACATTCAGTACTTC

j_gene: TRBJ2-7
abundance: NA
d_gene: TRBD1
v_gene: TRBV27
CDR3aa: CASSLALAGTGGHGEQYF
CDR3nt: TGTGCCAGCAGTTTGGCCTTAGCCGGGACAGGGGGTCACGGGGAGCAGTACTTC

j_gene: TRBJ2-5
abundance: NA
d_gene: NA
v_gene: TRBV5-4
CDR3aa: CASSPDGGRETQYF
CDR3nt: TGTGCCAGCAGCCCTGATGGAGGGCGAGAGACCCAGTACTTC

j_gene: TRBJ1-6
abundance: few
d_gene: TRBD1
v_gene: TRBV28
CDR3aa: CASSTGTDNSPLHF
CDR3nt: TGTGCCAGCAGTACCGGGACAGATAATTCACCCCTCCACTTT

j_gene: TRBJ1-1
abundance: NA
d_gene: TRBD1
v_gene: TRBV4-1
CDR3aa: CASSQGQGTYMNTGAFF
CDR3nt: TGCGCCAGCAGCCAAGGACAGGGCACTTATATGAACACTGGAGCTTTCTTT

j_gene: TRBJ2-3
abundance: NA
d_gene: TRBD2
v_gene: TRBV18
CDR3aa: CASSPYSLAGGSSQYF
CDR3nt: TGTGCCAGCTCACCATACTCCCTAGCGGGAGGGTCTTCACAGTATTTT

j_gene: TRBJ2-2
abundance: few
d_gene: TRBD2
v_gene: TRBV2
CDR3aa: CASRPGLAGTGELFF
CDR3nt: TGTGCCAGCAGGCCGGGACTAGCGGGGACCGGGGAGCTGTTTTTT

j_gene: TRBJ2-1
abundance: NA
d_gene: NA
v_gene: TRBV5-1
CDR3aa: CASSLGWNRVGNEQFF
CDR3nt: TGCGCCAGCAGCTTAGGTTGGAACAGGGTCGGCAATGAGCAGTTCTTC

j_gene: TRBJ2-2
abundance: few
d_gene: TRBD2
v_gene: TRBV4-1
CDR3aa: CASSQIGLAGAGTGELFF
CDR3nt: TGCGCCAGCAGCCAGATTGGACTAGCGGGAGCCGGGACCGGGGAGCTGTTTTTT

j_gene: TRBJ2-1
abundance: few
d_gene: TRBD2
v_gene: TRBV11-2
CDR3aa: CASSWGTSGINEQFF
CDR3nt: TGTGCCAGCAGCTGGGGGACTAGCGGGATCAATGAGCAGTTCTTC

j_gene: TRBJ2-5
abundance: NA
d_gene: NA
v_gene: TRBV5-1
CDR3aa: CASSWSLHGSGETQYF
CDR3nt: TGCGCCAGCAGCTGGTCGCTTCATGGGAGCGGGGAGACCCAGTACTTC

j_gene: TRBJ2-5
abundance: NA
d_gene: TRBD2
v_gene: TRBV5-1
CDR3aa: CASSLVGTSGGVGETQYF
CDR3nt: TGCGCCAGCAGCTTGGTAGGGACTAGCGGGGGCGTTGGGGAGACCCAGTACTTC

j_gene: TRBJ2-5
abundance: once
d_gene: TRBD2
v_gene: TRBV28
CDR3aa: CASKLGLAGVKETQYF
CDR3nt: TGTGCCAGCAAATTGGGGCTAGCGGGGGTAAAAGAGACCCAGTACTTC

j_gene: TRBJ1-1
abundance: NA
d_gene: NA
v_gene: TRBV5-1
CDR3aa: CASSLAGGAGTEAFF
CDR3nt: TGCGCCAGCAGCTTGGCGGGAGGGGCGGGCACTGAAGCTTTCTTT